This T cell receptor beta chain was recorded in a study of monozygotic twins with inflammatory bowel disease. In regard to this clonotype: Its specificity is unknown.

The germline V gene encodes CDR1 DFQATT and CDR2 SNEGSKA (reference sequence). This CDR3 is 11 amino acids long. Reanalyzing the 5' RACE reads, TCRdb keeps one entry per CDR3 protein, without DNA. Recorded here are about 450,000 distinct CDR3 sequences; the top ten clones represent 2% to 3%. The study, taken as a whole, reports: Neither one strong signal nor one clonotype associated with IBD was supported.

The sequencing input was blood. This receptor was identified in a human donor with ulcerative colitis or Crohn's disease, or a healthy co-twin of an affected twin (not recorded which). The chain recombines TRBV20-1 with TRBJ2-5. Here the CDR3 reads CSAVKRTTQYF.